A selection of T cell receptor beta chains follows, all from one sample in a study of blood T cell repertoires in COVID-19. Profiling relied on immunoSEQ multiplex PCR, and the TCRdb table lists in-frame clones only, not all of them. This table has 28,000 or so clones, around 90% appearing once. The sample consisted of peripheral blood. The receptors were sampled from a human donor with active COVID-19. The donor label of this sample is uncertain. The conserved cysteine and the conserved F or W are not part of the CDR3 here. The order of the fields is CDR3 length, V gene, J gene, CDR3 protein.

length: 13
V: TRBV3-1/TRBV3-2
J: TRBJ1-1
CDR3: ASSQVSNRGAEAF

length: 12
V: TRBV6-2/TRBV6-3
J: TRBJ1-5
CDR3: ASSYSPDPGAKH

length: 13
V: TRBV4-3
J: TRBJ1-2
CDR3: ASSQAPTGPYGYT

length: 14
V: TRBV7-2
J: TRBJ2-2
CDR3: ASSEIQGAGTGELF

length: 11
V: TRBV30
J: TRBJ1-4
CDR3: AWSTPHGEKLF

length: 12
V: TRBV3-1/TRBV3-2
J: TRBJ2-2
CDR3: ASSQGAGTGELF

length: 13
V: TRBV7-2
J: TRBJ1-2
CDR3: ASSLYDSPLYGYT

length: 14
V: TRBV5-5
J: TRBJ2-3
CDR3: ASSRPPVDPSGTQY

length: 9
V: TRBV10-3
J: TRBJ2-7
CDR3: AISGGREQY

length: 15
V: TRBV24-1
J: TRBJ2-2
CDR3: ATSDLDPGTNTGELF

length: 10
V: TRBV5-5
J: TRBJ2-1
CDR3: ASSLVRNEQF

length: 16
V: TRBV19
J: TRBJ1-6
CDR3: ASSTNPGQASYNSPLH

length: 13
V: TRBV9
J: TRBJ2-3
CDR3: ASSVGGGLTDTQY

length: 14
V: TRBV28
J: TRBJ2-2
CDR3: ASSRTGGLSSGELF

length: 15
V: TRBV5-5
J: TRBJ1-3
CDR3: ASSLAGQRVSGNTIY

length: 14
V: TRBV11-3
J: TRBJ1-5
CDR3: ASSLDPPQGYQPQH

length: 12
V: TRBV6-2/TRBV6-3
J: TRBJ1-5
CDR3: ASSYFTRDQPQH

length: 16
V: TRBV27
J: TRBJ1-2
CDR3: ASSLFLLAQGVNYGYT

length: 11
V: TRBV9
J: TRBJ1-5
CDR3: ASSVAQGQPQH

length: 12
V: TRBV9
J: TRBJ2-1
CDR3: ASSDRATSNEQF

length: 14
V: TRBV7-2
J: TRBJ2-3
CDR3: ASSLVGGGSTDTQY

length: 13
V: TRBV13
J: TRBJ2-7
CDR3: ASSLGQGLSYEQY

length: 18
V: TRBV10-3
J: TRBJ2-1
CDR3: AISGSTASGGAGSYNEQF

length: 14
V: TRBV11-2
J: TRBJ2-7
CDR3: ASSLPTGQGRNEQY

length: 11
V: TRBV6-5
J: TRBJ1-2
CDR3: ASRAGSGYGYT

length: 12
V: TRBV10-3
J: TRBJ1-2
CDR3: AIRNPGTNYGYT

length: 15
V: TRBV29-1
J: TRBJ1-4
CDR3: SVVLTEEDRTNEKLF

length: 11
V: TRBV3-1/TRBV3-2
J: TRBJ1-5
CDR3: ASSTGTYQPQH

length: 17
V: TRBV9
J: TRBJ2-1
CDR3: ASSVGLAGGPLVMNEQF

length: 15
V: TRBV27
J: TRBJ1-6
CDR3: ASSLFAGSSYNSPLH

length: 10
V: TRBV28
J: TRBJ2-2
CDR3: ASSLAAGELF

length: 12
V: TRBV5-1
J: TRBJ2-3
CDR3: ASSLGSSTDTQY

length: 18
V: TRBV21-1
J: TRBJ2-7
CDR3: ASSKVKRGTSGGSFYEQY

length: 12
V: TRBV5-1
J: TRBJ1-2
CDR3: ASSLGDRIYGYT

length: 13
V: TRBV9
J: TRBJ1-2
CDR3: ASSVGATLNYGYT

length: 14
V: TRBV19
J: TRBJ2-5
CDR3: ASSIKGASSQETQY

length: 11
V: TRBV28
J: TRBJ2-7
CDR3: ASSPSGTYEQY

length: 13
V: TRBV24-1
J: TRBJ1-5
CDR3: ATISLDRVNQPQH

length: 14
V: TRBV10-3
J: TRBJ2-3
CDR3: AISGLAGGRTDTQY

length: 13
V: TRBV27
J: TRBJ2-2
CDR3: ASSFSGGNTGELF